These 23 T cell receptor beta chains came from one sample sequenced in a study of CD8+CD57+ T cells in acquired aplastic anemia. It was genomic DNA that served as the template for profiling TCR beta VDJ and CDR3. Each CDR3 protein gets one entry after TCRdb re-called the reads with MiXCR. The table shows around 190,000 distinct CDR3 sequences, with roughly 56% occurring only once. The sequenced material came from sorted CD4+, CD8+, or CD8+CD57+ T cells (not recorded which) from PBMCs. These receptors all come from a human donor in good health, serving as a control.

The chain uses TRBV7-2 and TRBJ2-5; 7 bases map to TRBD1. V was pared by 4 bases and J by 2 bases, with 7 bases of the junction left unmatched. Germline lookup yields CDR1 SGHTA and CDR2 FQGNSA. The CDR3 extends over 15 amino acids. The CDR3 loop is CASSSQAQGQETQYF. CDR3 DNA: TGTGCCAGCAGCTCACAAGCACAGGGGCAAGAGACCCAGTACTTC.

CDR3 coding DNA: TGTGCCAGCAGCTTAGCTAGCGGGGGCCCCACCTTCGAGCAGTACTTC. It translates to CASSLASGGPTFEQYF. The J gene is TRBJ2-7, the V gene TRBV7-6, with 9 bases identical to TRBD2. There are 16 residues in the CDR3. CDR1 is SGHVS, CDR2 FNYEAQ, per germline. V lost 0 bases to trimming and J lost 6 bases; unmatched junction nucleotides: 9.

This chain uses TRBV20-1 with TRBJ2-3; D unresolved. V dropped 6 bases and J dropped 4 bases, with 11 bases sitting between them. Germline V gene sequence: CDR1 DFQATT, CDR2 SNEGSKA (reference sequence). This CDR3 spans 12 amino acids. The CDR3 DNA sequence: TGCAGTGCCCGGGTGGATCCAGATACGCAGTATTTT. It encodes CSARVDPDTQYF.

The genes are TRBV10-3 and TRBJ2-5; a possible D gene is TRBD1 (6 bases). The germline V gene has CDR1 ENHRY and CDR2 SYGVKD. The germline V and J ends were trimmed by 10 bases and 2 bases, with 14 bases remaining between them. This CDR3 spans 13 amino acids. The CDR3 sequence is CATTGTPQETQYF. The CDR3 coding sequence is TGTGCCACTACAGGGACCCCTCAAGAGACCCAGTACTTC.

This chain uses TRBV10-2 with TRBJ2-2, with 12 bases that match TRBD2. The CDR3 is 17 residues long. CDR1 and CDR2 (germline): WSHSY, SAAADI. V lost 8 bases and J lost 10; bases outside the gene matches: 17. The CDR3, as DNA: TGCGCCAGCGGGGGGTCTGAAGCTAGCGGGAGGGTTGAGGAGCTGTTTTTT. Translating gives CASGGSEASGRVEELFF.

This clonotype was found many times. This chain joins TRBV10-1 and TRBJ1-2; a weak D match, TRBD1 (5 bases). V was cut by 0 bases and J by 5 bases, with 10 bases left in between. Germline values: CDR1 WNHNN, CDR2 SYGVQD (reference sequence). The length of the CDR3 is 14 residues. CDR3 DNA sequence: TGCGCCAGCAGTGAGTCCGGGGAGGGGTATGGCTACACCTTC. It specifies CASSESGEGYGYTF.

The chain has TRBV24-1 and TRBJ2-1; 14 bases agree with TRBD2. The J segment lost 3 bases and the V segment lost 4 bases, leaving 4 bases of the junction unmatched. The germline V gene encodes CDR1 KGHDR and CDR2 SFDVKD. The CDR3 length is 17 residues. The CDR3 protein is CATSEPGLAGDYNEQFF. The DNA of the CDR3 is TGTGCCACCAGTGAACCGGGACTAGCGGGGGACTACAATGAGCAGTTCTTC.

The V and J genes are TRBV7-9 and TRBJ1-4, with a tentative D call TRBD1 (5 bases). Trimming removed 5 bases at V and 5 bases at J, with 18 bases between. Germline values: CDR1 SEHNR, CDR2 FQNEAQ (reference sequence). The CDR3 runs to 16 residues. The CDR3 reads CASSPLTGPYNEKLFF. CDR3 coding DNA: TGTGCCAGCAGCCCATTAACAGGACCCTACAATGAAAAACTGTTTTTT.

Notes on this clonotype: A clone one base away is much larger, so this may be a read error. This chain links TRBV2 with TRBJ2-1, with D uncertain. The V end was cut by 5 bases, the J end by 3 bases, with 14 bases between. The CDR3 consists of 15 residues. The V gene's germline CDR1 is SNHLY and CDR2 FYNNEI. In DNA, the CDR3 is TGTGCCAGCAGTTCCTCTGGGCAGAACTACAATGAGCAGTTCTTC. Translated, it gives CASSSSGQNYNEQFF.

In the case of this clonotype: An end of the junction does not agree with germline; a read error may underlie this. V usage is TRBV2 and J usage is TRBJ2-5; 7 nucleotides match TRBD1. The CDR3 has 16 residues. Germline CDR1 and CDR2: SNHLY and FYNNEI. Written as DNA, the CDR3 is TGTGCCATCAGTGACCGAAAGGGACAGTTGGAAGAGACCCAGTACTTC. Translating gives CAISDRKGQLEETQYF.

The chain joins TRBV24-1 to TRBJ1-1, with D perhaps matching TRBD1 (5 bases). This CDR3 contains 15 residues. Germline lookup yields CDR1 KGHDR and CDR2 SFDVKD. Trimming took off 4 bases at V and 4 bases at J, with 15 bases between the two ends. CDR3 protein: CATSDSRVSGTEAFF. CDR3 in DNA: TGTGCCACCAGTGACTCCAGGGTGTCGGGCACTGAAGCTTTCTTT.

This clonotype was found many times. J is TRBJ1-1 and V is TRBV11-1; TRBD1 aligns across 7 bases. Trimming took 5 bases from V and 5 from J; bases not matched to a gene: 8. This CDR3 is 14 amino acids long. Germline CDR1 reads SGHAT; CDR2 reads FQDESV (reference sequence). The CDR3 nucleotides read TGTGCCAGCAGCGGAGACAGGGCCCGTACTGAAGCTTTCTTT. The encoded protein is CASSGDRARTEAFF. Full variable domain (rest looked up from reference TRBV11-1 and TRBJ1-1): EAEVAQSPRYKITEKSQAVAFWCDPISGHATLYWYRQILGQGPELLVQFQDESVVDDSQLPKDRFSAERLKGVDSTLKIQPAELGDSAMYLCASSGDRARTEAFFGQGTRLTVV.

In this sample, this clonotype turned up many times. CDR3 sequence reads: CASSIVAGQETQYF. CDR3 DNA: TGTGCCAGTAGTATAGTAGCAGGCCAAGAGACCCAGTACTTC. The chain is built from TRBV19 and TRBJ2-5, with no clear D. V lost 1 base to trimming and J lost 1 base, with 7 bases between them. The CDR3 has 14 amino acids. The germline V gene encodes CDR1 LNHDA and CDR2 SQIVND (reference sequence).

As for this clonotype: This may be a read error: a much more frequent sequence differs by one nucleotide. The genes are TRBV10-3 and TRBJ2-5; 9 bases align to TRBD1. Germline lookup yields CDR1 ENHRY and CDR2 SYGVKD. The CDR3 extends over 16 amino acids. The CDR3 protein is CASSYRTGVRQGTQYF. CDR3 DNA: TGTGCCAGCAGTTACAGGACAGGGGTGAGACAAGGGACCCAGTACTTC.

The chain employs TRBV24-1 and TRBJ2-2; the D call may be TRBD1 or TRBD2 (5 bases each). Germline V gene lookup returns CDR1 KGHDR and CDR2 SFDVKD. The V end lost 0 bases, the J end lost 6 bases, and 13 bases lay between the germline ends. This CDR3 has 16 residues. CDR3 nucleotide sequence: TGTGCCACCAGTGATTTGCGGCCAGGGAGACCCGGGGAGCTGTTTTTT. It codes for CATSDLRPGRPGELFF.

A few counts support this clonotype. V is TRBV19 and J is TRBJ1-4; the D gene is possibly TRBD1 (5 bases). CDR1 and CDR2 (germline): LNHDA, SQIVND (reference sequence). Trimming took off 5 bases at V and 5 bases at J, with 18 bases between the two ends. The CDR3 is made up of 16 amino acids. The CDR3 nucleotides read TGTGCCAGTAGTTGGGGGGGGACCAGGTGGAATGAAAAACTGTTTTTT. Its translation is CASSWGGTRWNEKLFF.

In its sample, this clonotype was seen many times. This sequence joins TRBV6-5 and TRBJ1-2; 11 bases match TRBD1. This CDR3 comprises 16 residues. Losses at the gene ends were 0 bases for V and 2 bases for J; bases not matched to a gene: 2. Germline CDR1 and CDR2: MNHEY and SVGAGI. CDR3 residues: CASSYSGTGGNYGYTF. DNA for the CDR3: TGTGCCAGCAGTTACTCGGGGACAGGGGGGAACTATGGCTACACCTTC.

The chain joins TRBV6-4 to TRBJ1-1, with D perhaps TRBD1 (6 bases). Trimming took off 5 bases at V and 2 bases at J, with 15 bases between the two ends. Per the germline V gene, CDR1 is MRHNA and CDR2 is SNTAGT. There are 15 residues in the CDR3. This CDR3 is CASSYAGGLNTEAFF. As DNA, the CDR3 is TGTGCCAGCAGTTACGCCGGGGGCCTTAACACTGAAGCTTTCTTT.

The V call is TRBV29-1, the J call TRBJ2-5, with TRBD2 matching over 9 bases. The CDR3 is made up of 13 amino acids. J gave up 4 bases and V 5 bases, and 5 bases lay outside the gene matches. Germline CDR1 and CDR2: SQVTM and ANQGSEA. The CDR3 bases are TGCAGCGTTAGCGGGGGGACGGGAGAGACCCAGTACTTC. As protein: CSVSGGTGETQYF.

This chain uses TRBV6-5 with TRBJ2-7; 9 bases line up with TRBD1. Trimming cost V 6 bases and J 6 bases; bases outside gene matches: 9. CDR1 and CDR2 from the germline V gene are MNHEY and SVGAGI. There are 14 residues in the CDR3. The CDR3 reads CASSMGQGRAEQYF. CDR3 bases: TGTGCCAGCAGCATGGGACAGGGTAGGGCCGAGCAGTACTTC.

This clonotype was observed a few times. The chain combines TRBV15 with TRBJ2-7; TRBD2 is a possible D gene (6 bases). Trimming shortened V by 1 base and J by 5 bases, and 12 bases separated the two germline ends. Germline assignment: CDR1 LNHNV and CDR2 YYDKDF (reference sequence). The CDR3 runs to 14 residues. The CDR3 is CATSRVGGDDEQYF. DNA for the CDR3: TGTGCCACCAGCAGAGTAGGAGGGGACGACGAGCAGTACTTC.

The chain has TRBV19 and TRBJ2-3; 9 bases are a match to TRBD2. CDR3 size: 14 residues. V was pared by 7 bases and J by 4 bases, with 6 bases of the junction left unmatched. Germline V gene data show CDR1 as LNHDA and CDR2 as SQIVND (reference sequence). CDR3 loop: CASMRREGSDTQYF. CDR3 DNA sequence: TGTGCCAGTATGAGGCGGGAGGGGTCAGATACGCAGTATTTT.

There are many counts of this clonotype. The chain links TRBV30 to TRBJ2-3, with 7 bases fitting TRBD2. In germline, CDR1 is GTSNPN, CDR2 SVGIG (reference sequence). The CDR3 has 13 residues. V was pared by 4 bases and J by 3 bases, with 4 bases of the junction left unmatched. The CDR3 coding sequence is TGTGCCTGGACAGCGGGGTCGACAGATACGCAGTATTTT. Residues: CAWTAGSTDTQYF.